This T cell receptor beta chain was captured by sequencing in a study of response to subunit inactivated influenza vaccine. This clonotype was counted a few times. The CDR3 has 15 amino acids. Trimming removed 5 bases from V and 1 base from J, with 15 bases in between. Germline V gene lookup returns CDR1 DFQATT and CDR2 SNEGSKA (reference sequence). TCRdb reprocessed the RT-PCR reads with MiXCR, giving one entry per CDR3 protein. The table lists roughly 500,000 distinct CDR3 sequences, under 30% of them singletons. This sample also appeared in a second study, on T cells expressing NK-cell markers. Per that study: Scientists made TCR beta cDNA using 5'RACE template switching with UMIs. Out of eight donors sequenced, seven tested HCMV-seropositive and the remaining one seronegative. Over 5 donors carried dominant NKG2C+ clonotypes that made up about 1.0-7.5% of their CD8+ T cells. Similarly, these clonotypes led the CD3+CD56-NKG2C+ fraction as well in a handful of donors.

This TCR derives from a man in his forties or fifties who received an inactivated influenza vaccine. This material consisted of CD4+ T cells sorted from PBMCs, taken 12 days after vaccination. The J gene is TRBJ1-5, the V gene TRBV20-1, with TRBD1 as a possible D gene (5 bases). The CDR3 loop reads CSASEPGRSNQPQHF. As DNA, the CDR3 is TGCAGTGCTTCAGAACCGGGACGCAGCAATCAGCCCCAGCATTTT.